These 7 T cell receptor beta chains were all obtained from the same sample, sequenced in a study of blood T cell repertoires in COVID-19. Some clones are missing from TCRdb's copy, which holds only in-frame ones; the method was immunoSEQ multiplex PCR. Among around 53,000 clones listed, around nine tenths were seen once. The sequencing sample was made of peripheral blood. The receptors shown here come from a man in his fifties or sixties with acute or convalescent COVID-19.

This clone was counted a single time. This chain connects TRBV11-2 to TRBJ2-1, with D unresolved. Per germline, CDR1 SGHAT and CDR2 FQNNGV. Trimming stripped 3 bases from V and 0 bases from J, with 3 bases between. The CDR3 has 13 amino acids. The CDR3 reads CASSFVSYNEQFF. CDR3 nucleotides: TGTGCCAGCAGCTTCGTCTCCTACAATGAGCAGTTCTTC.

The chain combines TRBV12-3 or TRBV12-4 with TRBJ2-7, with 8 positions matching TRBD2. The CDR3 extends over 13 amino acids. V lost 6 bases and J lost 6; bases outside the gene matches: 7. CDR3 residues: CASRGLGPIEQYF. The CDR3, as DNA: TGTGCCAGCAGGGGACTAGGCCCAATCGAGCAGTACTTC.

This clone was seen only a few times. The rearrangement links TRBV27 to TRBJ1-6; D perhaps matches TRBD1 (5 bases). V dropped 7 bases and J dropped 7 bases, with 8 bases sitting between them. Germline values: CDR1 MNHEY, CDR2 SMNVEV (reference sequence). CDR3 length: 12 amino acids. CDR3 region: CASTAGNSPLHF. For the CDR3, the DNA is TGTGCCAGCACCGCAGGGAATTCACCCCTCCACTTT.

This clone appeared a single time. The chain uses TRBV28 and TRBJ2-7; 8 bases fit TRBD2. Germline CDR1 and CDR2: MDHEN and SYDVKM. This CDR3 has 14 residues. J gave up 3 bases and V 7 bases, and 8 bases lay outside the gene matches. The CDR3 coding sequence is TGTGCCAGCATAGGGCGCGGGAGGCTCTACGAGCAGTACTTC. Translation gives CASIGRGRLYEQYF.

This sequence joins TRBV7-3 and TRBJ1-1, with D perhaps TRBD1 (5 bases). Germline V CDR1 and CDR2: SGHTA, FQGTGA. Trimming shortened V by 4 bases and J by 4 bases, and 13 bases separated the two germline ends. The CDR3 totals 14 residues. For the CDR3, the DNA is TGTGCCAGCAGCTCCCAGGGTGTTGGCACTGAAGCTTTCTTT. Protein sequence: CASSSQGVGTEAFF. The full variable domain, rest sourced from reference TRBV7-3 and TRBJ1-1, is GAGVSQTPSNKVTEKGKYVELRCDPISGHTALYWYRQSLGQGPEFLIYFQGTGAADDSGLPNDRFFAVRPEGSVSTLKIQRTERGDSAVYLCASSSQGVGTEAFFGQGTRLTVV.

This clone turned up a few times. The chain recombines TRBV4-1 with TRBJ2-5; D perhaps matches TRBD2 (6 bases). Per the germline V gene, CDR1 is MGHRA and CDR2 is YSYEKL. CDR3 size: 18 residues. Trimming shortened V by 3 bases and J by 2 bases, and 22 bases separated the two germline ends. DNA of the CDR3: TGCGCCAGCAGCCACAGATCACTAGCCGGGGACTTACAAGAGACCCAGTACTTC. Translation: CASSHRSLAGDLQETQYF.

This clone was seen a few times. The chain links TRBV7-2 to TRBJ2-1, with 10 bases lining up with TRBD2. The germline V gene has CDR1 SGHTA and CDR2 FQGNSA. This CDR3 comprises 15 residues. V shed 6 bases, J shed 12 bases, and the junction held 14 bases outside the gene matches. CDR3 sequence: CASRYTSGTPRRQFF. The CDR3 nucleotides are TGTGCCAGCAGATACACTAGCGGGACACCCCGTCGGCAGTTCTTC. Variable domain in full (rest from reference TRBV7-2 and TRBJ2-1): GAGVSQSPSNKVTEKGKDVELRCDPISGHTALYWYRQSLGQGLEFLIYFQGNSAPDKSGLPSDRFSAERTGGSVSTLTIQRTQQEDSAVYLCASRYTSGTPRRQFFGPGTRLTVL.